The source of this T cell receptor (beta chain) is a study of identical twins. There are a few counts of this clonotype. After removal of 5 bases from V and 6 bases from J, the junction contained 12 bases not matched to a gene. The CDR3 is 16 residues long. CDR1 and CDR2 from the germline V gene are WSHSY and SAAADI. With template switching, a universal primer site was added, and the cDNA carried unique molecular identifiers. Each CDR3 protein is one row after TCRdb ran MiXCR on the 5' RACE reads. The data hold about 890,000 distinct CDR3 sequences, with approximately 13% observed a single time. These data were likewise used in another study, on yellow fever vaccine responses in identical twins.

The rearrangement joins TRBV10-2 to TRBJ2-3; TRBD1 matches 9 bases. Source material: PBMCs. The TCR comes from a young woman in good health. The CDR3 protein is CASSPTRDRVSDTQYF. Here the CDR3 DNA reads TGCGCCAGCAGTCCAACCCGGGACAGGGTATCGGATACGCAGTATTTT.